One sample yielded the 20 T cell receptor beta chains listed below, sequenced in a study of blood T cell repertoires in COVID-19. Generated by immunoSEQ multiplex PCR, the TCRdb table keeps only in-frame clones and is missing some. This sample has 70,000 or so clones, with more than 75% found just once. Sequencing was done on a sample of peripheral blood. The receptor source for this set is a man between 65 and 85 years old with active or convalescent COVID-19.

The V call is TRBV27, the J call TRBJ1-6; weak D call: TRBD1 (6 bases). Trimming stripped 3 bases from V and 5 bases from J, with 11 bases between. This CDR3 spans 15 amino acids. Germline V CDR1 and CDR2: MNHEY, SMNVEV (reference sequence). The CDR3: CASSFQGRDNSPLHF. DNA of the CDR3: TGTGCCAGCAGTTTTCAGGGGAGGGATAATTCACCCCTCCACTTT.

The chain links TRBV30 to TRBJ2-7; 7 nucleotides align to TRBD1. The CDR3 length is 15 residues. The J segment lost 4 bases and the V segment lost 1 base, leaving 10 bases of the junction unmatched. Per the germline V gene, CDR1 is GTSNPN and CDR2 is SVGIG (reference sequence). CDR3 loop: CAWSALTQGVYEQYF. In DNA, the CDR3 is TGTGCCTGGAGTGCCCTCACCCAGGGGGTTTACGAGCAGTACTTC.

The J gene is TRBJ1-2, the V gene TRBV9; weak D call: TRBD1 (6 bases). With 5 bases removed from V and 8 bases from J, the gap between germline ends came to 19 bases. Germline V gene sequence: CDR1 SGDLS, CDR2 YYNGEE. This CDR3 contains 14 residues. The CDR3 here is CASSIGGGDLGYTF. The CDR3 nucleotides read TGTGCCAGCAGTATAGGAGGGGGGGATCTCGGCTACACCTTC.

The CDR3 reads CAAVAENYGYTF. The CDR3 coding sequence is TGTGCCGCGGTTGCGGAGAACTATGGCTACACCTTC. V gene TRBV12-3 or TRBV12-4 combines with J gene TRBJ1-2, with D unclear. The CDR3 sequence is 12 residues long. V was pared by 11 bases and J by 2 bases, with 12 bases between.

The chain has TRBV28 and TRBJ2-4, with TRBD1 identical over 10 bases. CDR3 length: 16 residues. Looked up from germline, CDR1 is MDHEN and CDR2 is SYDVKM. V was pared by 5 bases and J by 2 bases, with 6 bases of the junction left unmatched. As DNA, the CDR3 is TGTGCCAGCAGTGCCGGGACAGGGGATTCCAAAAACATTCAGTACTTC. Amino acid sequence: CASSAGTGDSKNIQYF.

The chain carries TRBV3-1 (or the pseudogene TRBV3-2) and TRBJ2-1, with D perhaps matching TRBD2 (5 bases). Per the germline V gene, CDR1 is LGHDT and CDR2 is YNNKEL (reference sequence). Between the trimmed V and J ends, which lost 5 bases and 6 bases, there was a span of 11 bases. The CDR3 spans 13 residues. The CDR3 sequence is CASSFGLINEQFF. The DNA for the CDR3 is TGTGCCAGCAGCTTCGGACTTATCAATGAGCAGTTCTTC.

V usage is TRBV9 and J usage is TRBJ1-6; D is uncertain. From germline, CDR1 is SGDLS and CDR2 YYNGEE. This CDR3 spans 14 amino acids. V dropped 0 bases and J dropped 14 bases, with 15 bases sitting between them. The CDR3 region has the DNA TGTGCCAGCAGCGTAGGAACGGAGGGATCGGCCCTCCACTTT. This encodes CASSVGTEGSALHF.

The V and J genes are TRBV21-1 and TRBJ1-4; the table's TRBD1 call for D was not verified on the DNA. TRBV21-1 is deemed a pseudogene. The CDR3 has 18 residues. The CDR3 here is CASSKSGDRDTPNEKLFF. CDR3 DNA sequence: TGTGCCAGCAGCAAAAGCGGGGACAGGGACACCCCAAATGAAAAACTGTTTTTT.

J is TRBJ1-1 and V is TRBV18, with 8 bases lining up with TRBD1. CDR3 length equals 16 residues. CDR1 is KGHSH and CDR2 is LQKENI in the germline V gene. J gave up 4 bases and V 1 base, and 8 bases lay outside the gene matches. The CDR3 region is CASSPQEQGVTTEAFF. CDR3 coding DNA: TGTGCCAGCTCACCACAAGAACAGGGGGTTACCACTGAAGCTTTCTTT.

The chain has TRBV5-1 and TRBJ2-7; 8 nucleotides match TRBD1. The CDR3 contains 14 residues. CDR1 SGHRS and CDR2 YFSETQ come from the germline V gene. Losses at the gene ends were 7 bases for V and 2 bases for J; bases not matched to a gene: 8. CDR3 in DNA: TGCGCCAGCTACCCTCAGGGGGCCCCCTACGAGCAGTACTTC. Translated: CASYPQGAPYEQYF.

V usage is TRBV5-1 and J usage is TRBJ2-2, with D maybe TRBD2 (6 bases). Trimming took off 2 bases at V and 5 bases at J, with 19 bases between the two ends. Germline CDR1 reads SGHRS; CDR2 reads YFSETQ. This CDR3 region has 17 residues. CDR3 sequence: CASSFPGSMGGTGELFF. The CDR3 nucleotides are TGCGCCAGCAGCTTTCCCGGGAGCATGGGTGGAACCGGGGAGCTGTTTTTT. Filled out from reference TRBV5-1 and TRBJ2-2, the complete variable domain reads KAGVTQTPRYLIKTRGQQVTLSCSPISGHRSVSWYQQTPGQGLQFLFEYFSETQRNKGNFPGRFSGRQFSNSRSEMNVSTLELGDSALYLCASSFPGSMGGTGELFFGEGSRLTVL.

V is TRBV18 and J is TRBJ1-1, with D hard to call. This CDR3 region has 15 residues. V lost 3 bases to trimming and J lost 1 base, with 12 bases between them. Per the germline V gene, CDR1 is KGHSH and CDR2 is LQKENI. CDR3 bases: TGTGCCAGCTCACCGGTATCTGGCAAGAACACTGAAGCTTTCTTT. Its protein product is CASSPVSGKNTEAFF.

The V gene is TRBV7-6, the J gene TRBJ1-6; weak D call: TRBD1 (6 bases). V lost 2 bases, J lost 6 bases, and 11 bases lay in between. This CDR3 contains 15 residues. Germline CDR1 reads SGHVS; CDR2 reads FNYEAQ. As DNA, the CDR3 is TGTGCCAGCAGCTTAAGGGGGTCAGCTAATTCACCCCTCCACTTT. Translated: CASSLRGSANSPLHF.

The chain recombines TRBV19 with TRBJ2-1; 11 nucleotides match TRBD2. Germline V gene data show CDR1 as LNHDA and CDR2 as SQIVND (reference sequence). V lost 8 bases to trimming and J lost 7 bases; unmatched junction nucleotides: 13. This CDR3 is 16 amino acids long. CDR3 sequence (DNA): TGTGCCAGTGGCAAAAGGGGGACTAGCGGAAAGAATGAGCAGTTCTTC. The encoded protein is CASGKRGTSGKNEQFF.

The chain links TRBV4-3 to TRBJ1-3; D unclear. V was clipped by 3 bases and J by 0 bases, with 9 bases between them. The CDR3 totals 15 residues. Germline CDR1 is LGHNA and CDR2 is YSLEER. CDR3 residues: CASSQSTDSGNTIYF. As DNA, the CDR3 is TGCGCCAGCAGCCAGTCTACAGACTCTGGAAACACCATATATTTT.

The chain combines TRBV6-5 with TRBJ1-5; 7 nucleotides agree with TRBD1. Trimming removed 0 bases from V and 7 bases from J; junction bases left unmatched: 3. From germline, CDR1 is MNHEY and CDR2 SVGAGI. This CDR3 spans 14 amino acids. The CDR3 DNA is TGTGCCAGCAGTTACTCAGGGGGCAGGCAGCCCCAGCATTTT. Its protein product is CASSYSGGRQPQHF.

This chain joins TRBV11-1 and TRBJ2-1; possible D gene TRBD1, 5 bases. From germline, CDR1 is SGHAT and CDR2 FQDESV (reference sequence). V lost 4 bases and J 4 bases, leaving 14 bases between the germline ends. This CDR3 contains 15 residues. The CDR3 loop reads CASSSLGREYNEQFF. Written as DNA, the CDR3 is TGTGCCAGCAGCTCCCTGGGCAGGGAATACAATGAGCAGTTCTTC.

V gene TRBV6-5 combines with J gene TRBJ2-7; TRBD2 might be the D (6 bases). From germline, CDR1 is MNHEY and CDR2 SVGAGI. V was clipped by 7 bases and J by 3 bases, with 16 bases between them. CDR3 length equals 14 residues. The CDR3 sequence: CASTGRDSLYEQYF. CDR3 coding DNA: TGTGCCAGCACCGGACGGGACTCCCTCTACGAGCAGTACTTC.

The chain is built from TRBV7-9 and TRBJ2-7, with TRBD1 matching over 9 bases. This CDR3 region has 15 residues. Germline V gene lookup returns CDR1 SEHNR and CDR2 FQNEAQ (reference sequence). V gave up 5 bases and J gave up 6 bases; unmatched junction bases: 11. CDR3 coding DNA: TGTGCCAGCAGCCTATCCGGGACAGGGTCGACCGAGCAGTACTTC. Translation: CASSLSGTGSTEQYF.

V usage is TRBV7-3 and J usage is TRBJ2-3; 9 bases agree with TRBD1. The CDR3 totals 14 residues. In germline, CDR1 is SGHTA, CDR2 FQGTGA. V gave up 5 bases and J gave up 4 bases; unmatched junction bases: 4. CDR3 loop: CASSPDRGPDTQYF. The CDR3 bases are TGTGCCAGCAGCCCGGACAGGGGACCAGATACGCAGTATTTT.